Following are 3 T cell receptor beta chains from one sample sequenced in a study of blood T cell repertoires in COVID-19 (dated by TCRdb to the early 2020s). Receptor amplification or capture employed the immunoSEQ multiplex PCR assay. The table comes from immuneACCESS by way of TCRdb, which keeps in-frame sequences with V and J called. Part of the clones is missing from these tables; in studies checked, under half for an unresolved V gene and the rest for unknown reasons. This sample has approximately 190,000 clones in its table, and roughly 87% of those were observed once. About a fifth of the sample is in the top ten clones. Material for sequencing was peripheral blood. The receptors come from a man in his sixties with active or convalescent COVID-19.

The chain recombines TRBV6-5 with TRBJ1-6; 8 positions match TRBD1. The CDR3 is 14 amino acids. Germline CDR1 MNHEY, CDR2 SVGAGI. After removal of 10 bases from V and 7 bases from J, the junction contained 9 bases not matched to a gene. The CDR3 DNA reads TGTGCCACCAAGGCCGGACAGGGAAATTCACCCCTCCACTTT. Protein product: CATKAGQGNSPLHF.

The chain has TRBV5-1 and TRBJ1-6; maybe TRBD1 (6 bases). Trimming shortened V by 0 bases and J by 8 bases, and 12 bases separated the two germline ends. The CDR3 is 15 amino acids. Germline lookup yields CDR1 SGHRS and CDR2 YFSETQ. The CDR3 is CASSLGWTAYSPLHF. CDR3 bases: TGCGCCAGCAGCTTGGGATGGACAGCTTATTCACCCCTCCACTTT. The full variable domain, with the rest looked up from reference TRBV5-1 and TRBJ1-6, is KAGVTQTPRYLIKTRGQQVTLSCSPISGHRSVSWYQQTPGQGLQFLFEYFSETQRNKGNFPGRFSGRQFSNSRSEMNVSTLELGDSALYLCASSLGWTAYSPLHFGNGTRLTVT.

The chain recombines TRBV4-2 with TRBJ1-4; possible D gene TRBD1, 5 bases. CDR3 size: 15 residues. Trimming stripped 0 bases from V and 6 bases from J, with 11 bases between. Germline CDR1 is LGHNA and CDR2 is YNFKEQ. CDR3 amino acids: CASSQDLGRYEKLFF. The DNA of the CDR3 is TGTGCCAGCAGCCAAGACTTGGGGCGCTATGAAAAACTGTTTTTT.